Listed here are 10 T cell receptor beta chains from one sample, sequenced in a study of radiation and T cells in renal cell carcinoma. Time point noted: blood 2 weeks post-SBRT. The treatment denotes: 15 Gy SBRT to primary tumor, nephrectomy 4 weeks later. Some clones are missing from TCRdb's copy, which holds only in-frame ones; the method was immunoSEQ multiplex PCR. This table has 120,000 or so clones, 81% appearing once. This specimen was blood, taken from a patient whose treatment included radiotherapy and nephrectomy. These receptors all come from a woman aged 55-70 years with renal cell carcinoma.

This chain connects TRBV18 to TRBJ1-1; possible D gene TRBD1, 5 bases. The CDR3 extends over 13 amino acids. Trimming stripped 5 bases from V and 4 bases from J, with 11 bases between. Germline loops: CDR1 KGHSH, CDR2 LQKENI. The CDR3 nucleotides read TGTGCCAGCTCAGGACATGAGGGCACTGAAGCTTTCTTT. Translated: CASSGHEGTEAFF.

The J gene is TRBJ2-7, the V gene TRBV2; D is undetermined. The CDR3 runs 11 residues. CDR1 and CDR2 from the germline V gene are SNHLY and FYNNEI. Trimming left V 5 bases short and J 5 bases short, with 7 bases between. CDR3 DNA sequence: TGTGCCAGCAGTCAGAGGAACGAGCAGTACTTC. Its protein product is CASSQRNEQYF.

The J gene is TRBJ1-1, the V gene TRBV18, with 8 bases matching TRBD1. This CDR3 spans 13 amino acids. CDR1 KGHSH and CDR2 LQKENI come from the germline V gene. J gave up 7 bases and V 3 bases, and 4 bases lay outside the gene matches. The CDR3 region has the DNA TGTGCCAGCTCACCTGGACAGGGAGGTGAAGCTTTCTTT. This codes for CASSPGQGGEAFF.

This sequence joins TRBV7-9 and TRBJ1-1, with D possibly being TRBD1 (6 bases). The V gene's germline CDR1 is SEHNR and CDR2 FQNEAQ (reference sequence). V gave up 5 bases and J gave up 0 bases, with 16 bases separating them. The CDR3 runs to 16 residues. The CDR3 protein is CASSPKTGNMNTEAFF. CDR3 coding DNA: TGTGCCAGCAGCCCTAAGACAGGAAACATGAACACTGAAGCTTTCTTT. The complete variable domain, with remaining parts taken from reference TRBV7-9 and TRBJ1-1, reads DTGVSQNPRHKITKRGQNVTFRCDPISEHNRLYWYRQTLGQGPEFLTYFQNEAQLEKSRLLSDRFSAERPKGSFSTLEIQRTEQGDSAMYLCASSPKTGNMNTEAFFGQGTRLTVV.

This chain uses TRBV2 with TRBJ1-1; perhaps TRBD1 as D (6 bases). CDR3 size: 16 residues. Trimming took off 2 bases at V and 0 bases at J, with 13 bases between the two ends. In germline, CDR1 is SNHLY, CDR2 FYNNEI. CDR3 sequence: CASSEIRGAMNTEAFF. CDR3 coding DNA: TGTGCCAGCAGTGAAATCAGGGGAGCCATGAACACTGAAGCTTTCTTT.

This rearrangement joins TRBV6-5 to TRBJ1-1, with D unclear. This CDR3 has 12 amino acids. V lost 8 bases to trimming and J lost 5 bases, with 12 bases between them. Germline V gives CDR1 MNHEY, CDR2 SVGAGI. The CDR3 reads CASGLGGTEAFF. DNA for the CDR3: TGTGCCAGCGGTCTAGGAGGGACTGAAGCTTTCTTT.

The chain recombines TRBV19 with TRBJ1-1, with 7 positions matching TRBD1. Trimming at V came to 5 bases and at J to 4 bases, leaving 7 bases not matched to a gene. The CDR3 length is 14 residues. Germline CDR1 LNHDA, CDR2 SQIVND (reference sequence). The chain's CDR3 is CASSPFDRATEAFF. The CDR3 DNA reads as TGTGCCAGTAGTCCCTTTGACAGGGCCACTGAAGCTTTCTTT.

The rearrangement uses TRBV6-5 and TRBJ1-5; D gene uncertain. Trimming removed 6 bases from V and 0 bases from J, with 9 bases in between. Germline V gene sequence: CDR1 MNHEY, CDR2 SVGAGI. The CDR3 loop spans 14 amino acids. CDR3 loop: CASRVDGSNQPQHF. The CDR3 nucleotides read TGTGCCAGCAGAGTTGACGGTAGCAATCAGCCCCAGCATTTT.

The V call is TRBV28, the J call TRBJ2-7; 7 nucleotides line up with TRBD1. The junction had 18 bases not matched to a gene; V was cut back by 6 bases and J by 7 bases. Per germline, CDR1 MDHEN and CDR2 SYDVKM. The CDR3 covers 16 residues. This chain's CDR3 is CASSLTPGTTRGEQYF. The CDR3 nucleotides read TGTGCCAGCAGCCTCACCCCCGGAACGACCAGGGGGGAGCAGTACTTC.

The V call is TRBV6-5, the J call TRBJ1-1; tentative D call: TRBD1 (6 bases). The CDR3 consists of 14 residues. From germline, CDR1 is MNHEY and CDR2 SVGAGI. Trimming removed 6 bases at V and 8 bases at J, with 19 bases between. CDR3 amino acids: CASRNTNRDREAFF. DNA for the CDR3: TGTGCCAGCAGGAACACAAACAGGGACCGGGAAGCTTTCTTT.